This is a list of T cell receptor beta chains from one sample in a study of T cells in Graves' hyperthyroidism and ophthalmopathy. TCRdb reprocessed the multiplex PCR reads via MiXCR and lists one record per CDR3 protein. The table has a few hundred thousand distinct CDR3 sequences, about 15% seen once. Specimen: blood. The receptors were gathered from a woman in her 30s with Graves' hyperthyroidism. The CDR3 runs from the conserved cysteine through the conserved F or W. D genes are given only for firm matches. The size of a clone is reported for some rows only, either as once, few or many, or as a class for expanded clones.

j_call,v_call,clone_size,d_call,cdr3_aa,cdr3_nt
TRBJ2-4,TRBV20-1,many,.,CSARDSGLAKNIQYF,TGCAGTGCTAGAGACAGTGGGCTAGCCAAAAACATTCAGTACTTC
TRBJ2-1,TRBV2,few,TRBD1,CASLDRVNEQFF,TGTGCCAGCCTGGACAGGGTCAATGAGCAGTTCTTC
TRBJ2-1,TRBV6-2/TRBV6-3,.,TRBD2,CASSYSPVLAGRRDNEQFF,TGTGCCAGCAGTTACTCGCCGGTGCTAGCGGGCCGAAGGGACAATGAGCAGTTCTTC
TRBJ2-3,TRBV11-2,.,.,CASSLPPGITQYF,TGTGCCAGCAGCCTCCCGCCCGGTATTACGCAGTATTTT
TRBJ2-5,TRBV20-1,.,.,CSASRAQETQYF,TGCAGTGCTAGTCGCGCGCAAGAGACCCAGTACTTC
TRBJ2-7,TRBV20-1,many,TRBD1,CSARDRWGQSTYEQYF,TGCAGTGCTAGAGATCGGTGGGGACAGAGTACCTACGAGCAGTACTTC
TRBJ2-3,TRBV20-1,many,.,CSARERLTDTQYF,TGCAGTGCTAGGGAGCGGCTCACAGATACGCAGTATTTT
TRBJ2-1,TRBV7-2,.,.,CASSLGLGGSKEFF,TGTGCCAGCAGCTTGGGCCTAGGGGGGAGCAAAGAGTTCTTC
TRBJ2-7,TRBV12-3/TRBV12-4,.,.,CASSLRTVSVYEQYF,TGTGCCAGCAGTCTTCGGACAGTAAGCGTTTACGAGCAGTACTTC
TRBJ2-3,TRBV20-1,few,TRBD2,CSARDQSAGVQDTQYF,TGCAGTGCTAGAGATCAGAGTGCGGGAGTCCAAGATACGCAGTATTTT
TRBJ2-7,TRBV3-1,.,TRBD2,CASSRTSGTSGGEQYF,TGTGCCAGCAGCCGGACTAGCGGGACTAGCGGGGGTGAGCAGTACTTC
TRBJ2-5,TRBV14,.,.,CASSRLTGFETQYF,TGTGCCAGCAGTCGCCTAACAGGGTTTGAGACCCAGTACTTC
TRBJ2-3,TRBV7-2,many,.,CASSLERASGATDTQYF,TGTGCCAGCAGCTTAGAGAGGGCGTCGGGCGCCACAGATACGCAGTATTTT
TRBJ2-2,TRBV7-2,many,.,CASSLLYEAGELFF,TGTGCCAGCAGCTTATTATACGAGGCCGGGGAGCTGTTTTTT
TRBJ1-1,TRBV9,.,.,CASSVDRQTNTEAFF,TGTGCCAGCAGCGTAGATCGGCAGACTAACACTGAAGCTTTCTTT
TRBJ1-5,TRBV20-1,few,TRBD1,CSAPGGGSNQPQHF,TGCAGTGCACCAGGGGGGGGTAGCAATCAGCCCCAGCATTTT
TRBJ2-5,TRBV12-3/TRBV12-4,many,TRBD2,CASSVSGRDLEYF,TGTGCCAGCAGTGTAAGCGGGAGGGACCTTGAGTACTTC
TRBJ2-2,TRBV20-1,many,TRBD2,CSARASGITGELFF,TGCAGTGCTAGGGCTAGCGGGATCACCGGGGAGCTGTTTTTT
TRBJ1-6,TRBV24-1,.,.,CATSDNPLKGSSYNSPLHF,TGTGCCACCAGTGATAACCCCCTTAAAGGGAGCTCCTATAATTCACCCCTCCACTTT
TRBJ1-4,TRBV15,.,.,CATSRDVGKLFF,TGTGCCACCAGCAGAGATGTTGGAAAACTGTTTTTT
TRBJ2-7,TRBV4-1,.,TRBD1,CASSLQGQGTYEQYF,TGCGCCAGCAGCCTACAGGGACAGGGCACCTACGAGCAGTACTTC
TRBJ2-1,TRBV13,few,TRBD2,CATAGTSEDGGKLSSYNEQFF,TGTGCCACCGCGGGGACTAGCGAGGACGGGGGGAAATTAAGCTCCTACAATGAGCAGTTCTTC
TRBJ1-2,TRBV5-1,.,TRBD1,CASSPTTYRQGPGGYTF,TGCGCCAGCAGCCCAACTACGTACCGACAGGGGCCGGGTGGCTACACCTTC
TRBJ2-1,TRBV6-1,few,TRBD2,CASRGQSGSAYNEQFF,TGTGCCAGCAGGGGGCAAAGCGGGAGCGCTTACAATGAGCAGTTCTTC
TRBJ1-4,TRBV27,.,.,CASSYQGRNEKLFF,TGTGCCAGCAGTTATCAGGGTAGGAATGAAAAACTGTTTTTT
TRBJ2-6,TRBV7-7,few,TRBD1,CASSPPVGQSGANVLTF,TGTGCTAGCAGCCCCCCAGTGGGACAGTCTGGGGCCAACGTCCTGACTTTC
TRBJ2-1,TRBV6-2/TRBV6-3,few,TRBD2,CASSPFAGDPNEQFF,TGTGCCAGCAGTCCGTTTGCGGGGGACCCAAATGAGCAGTTCTTC
TRBJ2-5,TRBV6-5,few,.,CASSYSSAEETQYF,TGTGCCAGCAGTTACTCGTCAGCCGAAGAGACCCAGTACTTC